This passage covers 4 T cell receptor beta chains from one sample sequenced in a study of neoadjuvant nivolumab and ipilimumab in lung cancer. Produced via immunoSEQ multiplex PCR; TCRdb's table is partial and in-frame only. Of approximately 30,000 clones in the sample, 82% were seen once. This sample comprised tumor tissue, obtained after neoadjuvant nivolumab, alone or with ipilimumab, at or shortly before surgery. The source is an adult with non-small cell lung cancer.

This sequence joins TRBV7-9 and TRBJ2-7; TRBD1 matches at 9 bases. The germline gives CDR1 SEHNR, CDR2 FQNEAQ (reference sequence). The CDR3 sequence is 15 residues long. J gave up 2 bases and V 3 bases, and 5 bases lay outside the gene matches. This CDR3 reads CASSFTGGSTYEQYF. Written as DNA, the CDR3 is TGTGCCAGCAGCTTTACAGGGGGCTCCACCTACGAGCAGTACTTC.

The chain employs TRBV5-8 and TRBJ1-2, with D hard to call. The CDR3 totals 15 residues. Germline V gives CDR1 SGHTS, CDR2 YDEGEE. Between the trimmed V and J ends, which lost 4 bases and 8 bases, there was a span of 21 bases. The DNA for the CDR3 is TGTGCCAGCAGCCCGAAGGACTCCGGCGGTGAGGGCTACACCTTC. This sequence encodes CASSPKDSGGEGYTF.

The rearrangement joins TRBV2 to TRBJ2-5; TRBD2 matches 13 bases. The CDR3 contains 17 residues. J lost 4 bases, V lost 4 bases, and 9 bases had no gene match. In germline, CDR1 is SNHLY, CDR2 FYNNEI. The CDR3 nucleotides read TGTGCCAGCAGTGCAGGACTAGCGGGAGCCCCAGCAGAGACCCAGTACTTC. Protein sequence: CASSAGLAGAPAETQYF.

The J gene is TRBJ2-7, the V gene TRBV2, with 8 bases fitting TRBD1. V lost 3 bases to trimming and J lost 12 bases; unmatched junction nucleotides: 10. Germline CDR1 reads SNHLY; CDR2 reads FYNNEI. CDR3 length equals 13 residues. DNA for the CDR3: TGTGCCAGCAGTGATCCGAGACAGGGGAGGTGGTACTTC. Translated, it gives CASSDPRQGRWYF. The variable domain in full, completed from reference TRBV2 and TRBJ2-7, reads EPEVTQTPSHQVTQMGQEVILRCVPISNHLYFYWYRQILGQKVEFLVSFYNNEISEKSEIFDDQFSVERPDGSNFTLKIRSTKLEDSAMYFCASSDPRQGRWYFGPGTRLTVT.